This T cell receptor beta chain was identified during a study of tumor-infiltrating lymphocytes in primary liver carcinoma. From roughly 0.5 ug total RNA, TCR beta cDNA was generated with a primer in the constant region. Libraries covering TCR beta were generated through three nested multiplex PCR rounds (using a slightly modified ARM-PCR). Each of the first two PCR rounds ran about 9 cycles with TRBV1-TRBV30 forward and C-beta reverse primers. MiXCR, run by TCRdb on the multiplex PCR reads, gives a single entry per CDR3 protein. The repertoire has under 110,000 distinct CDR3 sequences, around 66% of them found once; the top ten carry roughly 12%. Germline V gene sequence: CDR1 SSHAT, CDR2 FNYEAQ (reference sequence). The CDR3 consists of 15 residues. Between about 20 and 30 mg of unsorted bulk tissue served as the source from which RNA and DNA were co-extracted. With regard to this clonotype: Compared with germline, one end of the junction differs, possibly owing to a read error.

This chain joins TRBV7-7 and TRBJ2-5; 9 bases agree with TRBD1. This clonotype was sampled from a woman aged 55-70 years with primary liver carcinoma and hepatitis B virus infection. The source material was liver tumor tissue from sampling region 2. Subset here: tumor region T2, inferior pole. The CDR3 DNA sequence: TGTGCTAGCAGCTTGACAGGGGGGACTGGTGAGACCCAGTACTTC. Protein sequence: CASSLTGGTGETQYF. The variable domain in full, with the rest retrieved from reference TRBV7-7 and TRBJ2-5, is GAGVSQSPRYKVTKRGQDVTLRCDPISSHATLYWYQQALGQGPEFLTYFNYEAQPDKSGLPSDRFSAERPEGSISTLTIQRTEQRDSAMYRCASSLTGGTGETQYFGPGTRLLVL.